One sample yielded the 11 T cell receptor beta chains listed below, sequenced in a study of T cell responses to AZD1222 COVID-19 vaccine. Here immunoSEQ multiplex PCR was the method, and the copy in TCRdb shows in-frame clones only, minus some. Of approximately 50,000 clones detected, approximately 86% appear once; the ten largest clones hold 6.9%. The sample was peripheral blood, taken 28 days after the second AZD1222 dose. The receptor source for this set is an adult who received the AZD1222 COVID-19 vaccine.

The DNA of the CDR3 is TGTGCCAGCTGCCGACAGGGCTACGAGCAGTACTTC. This translates into CASCRQGYEQYF. The chain couples TRBV27 to TRBJ2-7; TRBD1 agrees at 7 bases. The CDR3 has 12 amino acids. J gave up 3 bases and V 8 bases, and 4 bases lay outside the gene matches. Germline lookup yields CDR1 MNHEY and CDR2 SMNVEV (reference sequence).

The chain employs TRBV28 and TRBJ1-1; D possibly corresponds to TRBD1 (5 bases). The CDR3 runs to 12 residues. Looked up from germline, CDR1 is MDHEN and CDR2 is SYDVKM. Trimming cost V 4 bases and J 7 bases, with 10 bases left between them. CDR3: CASSSDTDEAFF. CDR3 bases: TGTGCCAGCAGTTCGGACACTGATGAAGCTTTCTTT.

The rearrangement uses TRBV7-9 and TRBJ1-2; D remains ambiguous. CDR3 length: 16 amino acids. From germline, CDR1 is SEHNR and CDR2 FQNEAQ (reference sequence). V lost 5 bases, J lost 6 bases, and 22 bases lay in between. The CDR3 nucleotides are TGTGCCAGCAGCCTAACCCCCTCGGGATCGGGCAATGGCTACACCTTC. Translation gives CASSLTPSGSGNGYTF.

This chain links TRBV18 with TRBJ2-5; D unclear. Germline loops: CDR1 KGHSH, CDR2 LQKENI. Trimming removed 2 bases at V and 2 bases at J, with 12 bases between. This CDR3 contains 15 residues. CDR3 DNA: TGTGCCAGCTCACCAAGGGTTAACGTTCAAGAGACCCAGTACTTC. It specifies CASSPRVNVQETQYF.

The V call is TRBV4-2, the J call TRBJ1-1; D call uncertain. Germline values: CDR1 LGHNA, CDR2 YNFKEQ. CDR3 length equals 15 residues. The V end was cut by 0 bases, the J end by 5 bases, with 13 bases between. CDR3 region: CASSQDRGVGTEAFF. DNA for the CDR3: TGTGCCAGCAGCCAAGATCGAGGAGTGGGGACTGAAGCTTTCTTT.

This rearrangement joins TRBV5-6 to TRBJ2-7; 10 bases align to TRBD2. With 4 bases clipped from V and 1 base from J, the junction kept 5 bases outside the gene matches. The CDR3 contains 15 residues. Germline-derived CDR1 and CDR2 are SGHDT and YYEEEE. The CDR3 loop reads CASSQGLAASYEQYF. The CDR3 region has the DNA TGTGCCAGCAGCCAAGGACTAGCGGCGTCCTACGAGCAGTACTTC.

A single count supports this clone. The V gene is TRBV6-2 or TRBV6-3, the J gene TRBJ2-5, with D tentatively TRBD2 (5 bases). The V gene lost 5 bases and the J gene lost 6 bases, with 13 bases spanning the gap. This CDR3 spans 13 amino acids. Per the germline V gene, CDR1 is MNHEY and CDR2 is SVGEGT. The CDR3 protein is CASSKLSVQTQYF. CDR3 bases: TGTGCCAGCAGTAAGCTTAGCGTACAGACCCAGTACTTC.

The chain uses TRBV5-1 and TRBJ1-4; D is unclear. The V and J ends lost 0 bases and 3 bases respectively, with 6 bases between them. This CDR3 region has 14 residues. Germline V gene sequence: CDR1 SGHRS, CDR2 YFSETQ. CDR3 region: CASSLGSSNEKLFF. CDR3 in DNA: TGCGCCAGCAGCTTGGGCAGTTCTAATGAAAAACTGTTTTTT.

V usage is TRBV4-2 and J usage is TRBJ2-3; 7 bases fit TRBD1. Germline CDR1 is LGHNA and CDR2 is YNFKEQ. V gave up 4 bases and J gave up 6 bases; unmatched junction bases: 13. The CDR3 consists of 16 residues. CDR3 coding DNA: TGTGCCAGCAGCCTGGACTCGGTCGGGACAGCTGATACGCAGTATTTT. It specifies CASSLDSVGTADTQYF.

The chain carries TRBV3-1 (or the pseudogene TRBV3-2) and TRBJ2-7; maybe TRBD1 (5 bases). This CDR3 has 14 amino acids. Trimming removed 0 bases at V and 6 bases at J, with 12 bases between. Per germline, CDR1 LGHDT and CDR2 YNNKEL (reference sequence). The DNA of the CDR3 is TGTGCCAGCAGCCAAGATGTAGGGGTAGGCGAGCAGTACTTC. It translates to CASSQDVGVGEQYF.

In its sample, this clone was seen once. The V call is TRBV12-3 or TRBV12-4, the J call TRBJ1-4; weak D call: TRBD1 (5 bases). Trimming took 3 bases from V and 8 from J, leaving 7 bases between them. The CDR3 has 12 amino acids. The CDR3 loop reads CASSLGGEKLFF. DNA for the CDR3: TGTGCCAGCAGTTTGGGGGGGGAAAAACTGTTTTTT.